The rows below give T cell receptor beta chains drawn from one sample of a study of shared clonotypes between healthy human individuals. Only in-frame clones appear in the TCRdb table, and some are missing; sequencing was by immunoSEQ multiplex PCR. The sample comprises about 1.1 million clones, roughly 80% of which are singletons, and 0.89% rests with the top ten. The material sequenced was memory CD4+ T cells from PBMCs. The receptors originated from a young man in good health. Some clones in this sample may be carry-over from other donors' samples. Both conserved end residues are part of each CDR3. D genes are given only for firm matches. Only some rows state a clone size, as once, few, many or a class for expanded clones.

TRBV7-3	TRBJ1-1	NA	NA	14	TGTGCCAGCAGCTTATCGGCGGCGTCAACTGAAGCTTTCTTT	CASSLSAASTEAFF
TRBV2	TRBJ2-2	few	NA	12	TGTGCCAGCACGGCGGGACCCGGGGAGCTGTTTTTT	CASTAGPGELFF
TRBV28	TRBJ2-1	NA	TRBD2	16	TGTGCCAGCAGTTTAACCGGGACTAGCGCAAACAATGAGCAGTTCTTC	CASSLTGTSANNEQFF
TRBV15	TRBJ1-2	NA	NA	14	TGTGCCACCAGCAGAGAGGCAGGAATCTATGGCTACACCTTC	CATSREAGIYGYTF
TRBV5-1	TRBJ1-3	NA	NA	14	TGCGCCAGCAGCACCGGCCAGGCTGGAAACACCATATATTTT	CASSTGQAGNTIYF
TRBV30	TRBJ2-7	NA	NA	11	TGTGCCTGGAGCTCAGGGTCCGAGCAGTACTTC	CAWSSGSEQYF
TRBV11-2	TRBJ2-5	NA	NA	14	TGTGCCAGCAGCTTAGCCCGGGAAGGGGAGACCCAGTACTTC	CASSLAREGETQYF
TRBV6-1	TRBJ1-5	NA	TRBD1	15	TGTGCCAGCAGTGACTCCCAGGGGGAATGGCAGCCCCAGCATTTT	CASSDSQGEWQPQHF
TRBV18	TRBJ2-3	NA	NA	14	TGTGCCAGCTCACCTCCTCGCAGCACAGATACGCAGTATTTT	CASSPPRSTDTQYF
TRBV5-1	TRBJ2-6	NA	NA	11	TGCGCCAGCAGTTCGGCCAACGTCCTGACTTTC	CASSSANVLTF
TRBV10-2	TRBJ2-3	NA	TRBD2	16	TGCGCCAGCAGTCGGACTAGCGGGAGATGGACAGATACGCAGTATTTT	CASSRTSGRWTDTQYF
TRBV15	TRBJ2-7	NA	TRBD2	15	TGTGCCACCAGCAGAGGCCCCGGGGGGACCTACGAGCAGTACTTC	CATSRGPGGTYEQYF
TRBV19	TRBJ1-3	NA	NA	14	TGTGCCAGTAGTATATCACAAGACGGAAACACCATATATTTT	CASSISQDGNTIYF
TRBV19	TRBJ1-1	NA	TRBD1	13	TGTGCCAGTAGGCAGGGGGAGAACACTGAAGCTTTCTTT	CASRQGENTEAFF
TRBV19	TRBJ2-7	NA	TRBD2	15	TGTGCCAGTAGTATACGGACTAGCGGATCCTACGAGCAGTACTTC	CASSIRTSGSYEQYF
TRBV27	TRBJ2-7	NA	TRBD1	14	TGTGCCAGCAGGCGCCGGGACAGGGGCTACGAGCAGTACTTC	CASRRRDRGYEQYF
TRBV10-3	TRBJ1-4	NA	NA	16	TGTGCCATCAGTTCAGGGAAAGGGTCAACTAATGAAAAACTGTTTTTT	CAISSGKGSTNEKLFF
TRBV20-1	TRBJ2-5	NA	NA	10	TGCAGCTTAGCGGTTGAGACCCAGTACTTC	CSLAVETQYF
TRBV4-2	TRBJ2-1	NA	TRBD2	16	TGTGCCAGCAGCCAAGTGAGGGCTAGCGGGGACAATGAGCAGTTCTTC	CASSQVRASGDNEQFF
TRBV5-1	TRBJ2-1	NA	NA	12	TGCGCCAGCAGCTTGGCCAACAATGAGCAGTTCTTC	CASSLANNEQFF
TRBV18	TRBJ1-1	NA	TRBD1	16	TGTGCCAGCTCACCTACAGGGGGCCGTTGGGGCACTGAAGCTTTCTTT	CASSPTGGRWGTEAFF
TRBV11-2	TRBJ1-3	NA	TRBD1	15	TGTGCCAGCAGCTATAACAGGGGCGGGACGCACACCATATATTTT	CASSYNRGGTHTIYF
TRBV9	TRBJ1-2	NA	NA	15	TGTGCCAGCAGCCCCTCCGGGATTCATGTGTATGGCTACACCTTC	CASSPSGIHVYGYTF
TRBV7-9	TRBJ2-7	NA	TRBD1	13	TGTGCCAGCAGCAAGGGGACAGACTTTGAGCAGTACTTC	CASSKGTDFEQYF
TRBV25-1	TRBJ2-7	NA	TRBD1	15	TGTGCCAGCAGTGTGAAAACAGGGGGCCCCTACGAGCAGTACTTC	CASSVKTGGPYEQYF
TRBV18	TRBJ1-5	NA	NA	13	TGTGCCAGCTCCCTGGACAGCAATCAGCCCCAGCATTTT	CASSLDSNQPQHF
TRBV7-3	TRBJ2-1	NA	TRBD1	15	TGTGCCAGCAGCAGGGACAGGGGGCACTACAATGAGCAGTTCTTC	CASSRDRGHYNEQFF
TRBV14	TRBJ2-7	NA	NA	13	TGTGCCAGCAGCCACGGCAGGGGAGCGAAGCAGTACTTC	CASSHGRGAKQYF
TRBV6-1	TRBJ1-3	few	NA	15	TGTGCCAGCAACAAGCGGGGGCTCTCTGGAAACACCATATATTTT	CASNKRGLSGNTIYF
TRBV30	TRBJ2-4	NA	NA	9	TGTGCCTGGAGGGCAGGGCGGTACTTC	CAWRAGRYF
TRBV7-2	TRBJ2-3	NA	NA	12	TGTGCCAGCAGCCAGCCTACAGATACGCAGTATTTT	CASSQPTDTQYF
TRBV7-2	TRBJ1-2	NA	TRBD1	15	TGTGCCAGCAGCCTCGGACAGGCCCTAGACTATGGCTACACCTTC	CASSLGQALDYGYTF
TRBV2	TRBJ2-3	NA	NA	14	TGTGCCAGCAGTTTGACTCGGGGGACAGATACGCAGTATTTT	CASSLTRGTDTQYF